This TCR beta chain stems from a study of T cell responses to AZD1222 COVID-19 vaccine. Profiled with immunoSEQ multiplex PCR; TCRdb holds only in-frame clones, not every one. Of some 200,000 clones in the sample, 80% to 95% were seen once. Between the trimmed V and J ends, which lost 1 base and 0 bases, there was a span of 8 bases. In germline, CDR1 is SGHRS, CDR2 YFSETQ. This CDR3 spans 15 amino acids. This TCR came from an adult in good health. The chain carries TRBV5-1 and TRBJ1-3, with D uncertain. The input for sequencing was peripheral blood, taken on day 0 of AZD1222 vaccination. In DNA, the CDR3 is TGCGCCAGCAGCTTGTTCGTGTCCTCTGGAAACACCATATATTTT. Amino acids: CASSLFVSSGNTIYF.